This T cell receptor beta chain was documented in a study of cytomegalovirus exposure and HLA in healthy donors. Across the whole study: There were some 81 million unique TCRs (from HLA-typed donors) in an early data release.

A multiplex PCR was run with 60 Vbeta primers and 13 Jbeta primers. TCRdb's table, derived via immunoSEQ multiplex PCR, lists solely in-frame clones and lacks some. The sample has under 200,000 clones, 77% seen once; the top ten hold 2% to 3%. Germline V gene sequence: CDR1 GTSNPN, CDR2 SVGIG (reference sequence). The CDR3 is 16 amino acids. V dropped 4 bases and J dropped 0 bases, with 18 bases sitting between them. The donors comprised healthy bone marrow donors. This TCR was recovered from a woman aged 40 to 50 in good health and CMV-seropositive. The chain recombines TRBV30 with TRBJ1-1; D perhaps matches TRBD1 (6 bases). The specimen sequenced was PBMCs. The CDR3 DNA is TGTGCCTGGACGGGGGGCTGGAGCCAGATGAACACTGAAGCTTTCTTT. Protein product: CAWTGGWSQMNTEAFF. Full variable domain (outside the CDR3, taken from reference TRBV30 and TRBJ1-1): SQTIHQWPATLVQPVGSPLSLECTVEGTSNPNLYWYRQAAGRGLQLLFYSVGIGQISSEVPQNLSASRPQDRQFILSSKKLLLSDSGFYLCAWTGGWSQMNTEAFFGQGTRLTVV.